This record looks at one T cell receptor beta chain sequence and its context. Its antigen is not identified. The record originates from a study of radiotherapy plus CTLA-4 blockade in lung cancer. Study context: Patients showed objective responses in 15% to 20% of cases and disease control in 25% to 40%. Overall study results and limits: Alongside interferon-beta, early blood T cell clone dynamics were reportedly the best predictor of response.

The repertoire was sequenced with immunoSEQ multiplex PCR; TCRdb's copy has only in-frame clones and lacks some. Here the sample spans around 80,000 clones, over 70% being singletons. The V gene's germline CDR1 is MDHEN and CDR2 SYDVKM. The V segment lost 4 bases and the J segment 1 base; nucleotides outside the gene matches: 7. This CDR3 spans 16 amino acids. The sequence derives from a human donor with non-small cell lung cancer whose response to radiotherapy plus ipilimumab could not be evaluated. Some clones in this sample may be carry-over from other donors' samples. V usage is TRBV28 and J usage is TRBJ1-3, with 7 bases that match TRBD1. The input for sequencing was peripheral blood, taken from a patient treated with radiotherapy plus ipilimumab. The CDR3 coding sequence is TGTGCCAGCAGTTCCCCGGGGACAGAGTCTGGAAACACCATATATTTT. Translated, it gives CASSSPGTESGNTIYF.